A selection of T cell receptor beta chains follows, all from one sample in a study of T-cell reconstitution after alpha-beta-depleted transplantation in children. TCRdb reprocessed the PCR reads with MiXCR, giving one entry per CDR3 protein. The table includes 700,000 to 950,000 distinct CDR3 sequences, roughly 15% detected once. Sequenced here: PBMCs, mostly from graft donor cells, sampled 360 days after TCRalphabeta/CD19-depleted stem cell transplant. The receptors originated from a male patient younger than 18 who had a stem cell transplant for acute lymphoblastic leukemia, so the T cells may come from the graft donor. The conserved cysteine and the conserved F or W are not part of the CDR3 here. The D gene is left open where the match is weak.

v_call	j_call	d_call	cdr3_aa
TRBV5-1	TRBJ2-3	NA	ASSWDGAGSTDTQY
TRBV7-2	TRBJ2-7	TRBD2	ASSLARLAGFYEQY
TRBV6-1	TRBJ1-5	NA	ASSQRTAQQPQH
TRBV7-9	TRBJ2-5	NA	ASSPERLLAEETQY
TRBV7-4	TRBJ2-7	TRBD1	ASSRGQAYEQY
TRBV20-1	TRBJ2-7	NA	SAPVPYEQY
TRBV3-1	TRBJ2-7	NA	ASSHLNGAYEQY
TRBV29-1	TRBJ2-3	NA	SVGSLLGTDTQY
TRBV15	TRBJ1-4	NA	ATSRGGAGEKLF
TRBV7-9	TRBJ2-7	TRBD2	ASSPEALAALGQY
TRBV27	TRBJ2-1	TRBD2	ASSLRLAEKIEQF
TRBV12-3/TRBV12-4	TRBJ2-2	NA	ASHRPGQFTGELF
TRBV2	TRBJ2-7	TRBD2	ASSELAGVYEQY
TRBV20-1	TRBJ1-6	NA	SAQRGNSPLH
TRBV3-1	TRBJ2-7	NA	ASSQEDLSPAKVSYEQY
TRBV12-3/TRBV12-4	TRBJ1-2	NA	ASSLARGSNYGYT
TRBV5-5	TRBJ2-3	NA	ASSIRDLSPSTDTQY
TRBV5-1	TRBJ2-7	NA	ASSLVVADYEQY
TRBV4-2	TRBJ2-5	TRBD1	ASSHPGQGDFETQY
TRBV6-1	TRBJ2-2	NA	ASSKQGLNTGELF
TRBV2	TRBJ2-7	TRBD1	ASSPNRGELQY
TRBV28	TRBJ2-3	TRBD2	ASSLNFQGGSGPH
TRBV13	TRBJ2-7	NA	ASSLAANEQY
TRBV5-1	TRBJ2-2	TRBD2	ASRELAGHTGELF
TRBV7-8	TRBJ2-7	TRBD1	ASSPGQGASAGYYEQY
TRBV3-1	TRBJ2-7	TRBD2	ASSHLTSGPHEQY
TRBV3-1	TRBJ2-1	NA	ASKEEPHSNEQF
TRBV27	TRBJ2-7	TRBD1	ASSPIDRGAYEQY
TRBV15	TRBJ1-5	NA	ATSSEGSRWPQH
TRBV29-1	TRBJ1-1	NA	SEKQGSTEAF
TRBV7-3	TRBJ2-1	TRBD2	ASSRRTSGTYNEQF
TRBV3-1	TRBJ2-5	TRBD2	ASSHVAGAETQY